What follows are 8 T cell receptor beta chains derived from one specimen sequenced in a study of T cell responses to AZD1222 COVID-19 vaccine. Using immunoSEQ multiplex PCR, the repertoire was profiled, and TCRdb retains in-frame clones only, with some absent. The sample lists just under 95,000 clones; 85% to 90% were seen once. This material consisted of peripheral blood, taken on day 0 of AZD1222 vaccination. The receptors stem from an adult in good health.

The J gene is TRBJ2-7, the V gene TRBV23-1; the D call may be TRBD1 or TRBD2 (7 bases each). TRBV23-1 is designated an ORF whose function remains uncertain. Between the trimmed V and J ends, which lost 2 bases and 3 bases, there was a span of 11 bases. The CDR3 totals 14 residues. CDR3 sequence (DNA): TGCGCCAGCAGTCAAGGCAGGGGGGGCTACGAGCAGTACTTC. This translates into CASSQGRGGYEQYF.

This chain connects TRBV18 to TRBJ1-1, with D perhaps matching TRBD1 (6 bases). The CDR3 is 15 amino acids. Germline V CDR1 and CDR2: KGHSH, LQKENI. V lost 3 bases, J lost 5 bases, and 16 bases lay in between. The CDR3 sequence: CASSPTRQAETEAFF. The CDR3 nucleotides are TGTGCCAGCTCACCTACCCGACAGGCGGAGACTGAAGCTTTCTTT.

This CDR3 is CASSLGRNYEQYF. The CDR3 DNA sequence: TGTGCCAGCAGCCTAGGCAGAAACTACGAGCAGTACTTC. The V and J genes are TRBV6-6 and TRBJ2-7; D ambiguous. The CDR3 has 13 amino acids. Germline CDR1 is MNHNY and CDR2 is SVGAGI (reference sequence). With 6 bases removed from V and 3 bases from J, the gap between germline ends came to 12 bases.

The chain combines TRBV28 with TRBJ2-7, with 9 bases identical to TRBD1. CDR1 MDHEN and CDR2 SYDVKM come from the germline V gene. V was clipped by 4 bases and J by 2 bases; unmatched bases: 9. The CDR3 covers 16 residues. The CDR3 here is CASSSIQGATPYEQYF. The CDR3 DNA reads TGTGCCAGCAGTTCGATACAGGGGGCAACTCCCTACGAGCAGTACTTC.

V and J are TRBV7-2 and TRBJ2-2; TRBD2 matches at 13 bases. The CDR3 is 15 residues long. The V gene end was trimmed by 6 bases and the J gene end by 6 bases; junction bases not matched to a gene: 4. Germline CDR1 is SGHTA and CDR2 is FQGNSA. The CDR3 reads CASSSGLAGAGELFF. The CDR3 bases are TGTGCCAGCAGTTCCGGACTAGCGGGGGCCGGGGAGCTGTTTTTT.

V gene TRBV10-1 combines with J gene TRBJ1-4; D is ambiguous. Germline CDR1 is WNHNN and CDR2 is SYGVQD (reference sequence). Trimming removed 5 bases from V and 0 bases from J, with 4 bases in between. The CDR3 sequence is 13 residues long. CDR3 amino acids: CASSSATNEKLFF. For the CDR3, the DNA is TGCGCCAGCAGTTCTGCAACTAATGAAAAACTGTTTTTT.

This clone was seen a single time. The V call is TRBV3-1 (or the pseudogene TRBV3-2), the J call TRBJ2-1; tentative D call: TRBD2 (6 bases). CDR3 length equals 14 residues. Germline CDR1 reads LGHDT; CDR2 reads YNNKEL (reference sequence). V dropped 6 bases and J dropped 7 bases, with 16 bases sitting between them. CDR3 nucleotide sequence: TGTGCCAGCAGACCTAGCGAGGCTGAGAATGAGCAGTTCTTC. Encoded protein: CASRPSEAENEQFF.

CDR3 in amino acids: CASRLIGNEQFF. DNA for the CDR3: TGTGCCAGCAGACTTATTGGGAATGAGCAGTTCTTC. The rearrangement joins TRBV2 to TRBJ2-1; D is undetermined. This CDR3 has 12 residues. Germline values: CDR1 SNHLY, CDR2 FYNNEI. V dropped 6 bases and J dropped 7 bases, with 10 bases sitting between them.